This is a list of T cell receptor beta chains from one sample in a study of T cells after yellow fever vaccination. Each CDR3 protein gets one entry after TCRdb re-called the 5' RACE reads with MiXCR. Of approximately 31,000 distinct CDR3 sequences in the sample, approximately 10% were seen once. The source was PBMCs, either bulk or a sorted T-cell subset (CD4+, CD8+, memory, or dextramer-sorted; not recorded which), collected less than 18 days after the first yellow fever vaccination. Receptor source: a man between 18 and 35 years old who received the YFV17D yellow fever vaccine. CDR3s include the opening cysteine and the closing phenylalanine or tryptophan. The D gene is left open where the match is weak. The listing skips clone size in some rows; elsewhere it reads once, few, many or a size class.

j_call clone_size d_call v_call cdr3_nt cdr3_aa
TRBJ2-3 many - TRBV20-1 TGCAGTGTCGGGGCCTTTAGCACAGATACGCAGTATTTT CSVGAFSTDTQYF
TRBJ2-5 many TRBD1 TRBV6-1 TGTGCCAGCAGAGCCATTTTACAGGGGCTTGGGGAAGAGACCCAGTACTTC CASRAILQGLGEETQYF
TRBJ1-1 few - TRBV5-4 TGTGCCAGCAGCCCGGAAGGTACCACTGAAGCTTTCTTT CASSPEGTTEAFF
TRBJ2-5 many - TRBV3-1 TGTGCCAGCAGCCTCGGGACACATCAAGAGACCCAGTACTTC CASSLGTHQETQYF
TRBJ2-2 many - TRBV7-2 TGTGCCAGCGGGATAGCCGAAGTATTGAACACCGGGGAGCTGTTTTTT CASGIAEVLNTGELFF
TRBJ2-1 many - TRBV10-2 TGCGCCAGCAGTGAGTCGATAGAGTTCAACTCCCACAATGAGCAGTTCTTC CASSESIEFNSHNEQFF
TRBJ2-5 many TRBD2 TRBV20-1 TGCAGTGCTACTCCGGGACTAGCGGGGGAAGAGACCCAGTACTTC CSATPGLAGEETQYF
TRBJ2-1 many - TRBV5-6 TGTGCCAGCAGCTTTGGCGGCTACGGGTCCTACAATGAGCAGTTCTTC CASSFGGYGSYNEQFF
TRBJ2-5 many TRBD1 TRBV6-1 TGTGCCAGCAGTGAGGACAGGGACCAAGAGACCCAGTACTTC CASSEDRDQETQYF
TRBJ2-3 many - TRBV5-1 TGCGCCAGCAGCTTGGACTCGGCCCGCGGAGATACGCAGTATTTT CASSLDSARGDTQYF
TRBJ2-1 many TRBD1 TRBV14 TGTGCCTCCCGAACCTGGCAGGGGGTAGGTAATGAGCAGTTCTTC CASRTWQGVGNEQFF
TRBJ2-7 many TRBD1 TRBV18 TGTGCCAGCTCACCGGGACAGGGGTCCTACGAGCAGTACTTC CASSPGQGSYEQYF
TRBJ2-2 many - TRBV4-3 TGCGCCAGCAGCCATGATAACAGGGACACCGGGGAGCTGTTTTTT CASSHDNRDTGELFF
TRBJ2-2 many - TRBV9 TGTGCCAGCAGCGTAGACGGGGGCGATTTCGGGGAGCTGTTTTTT CASSVDGGDFGELFF
TRBJ1-4 many TRBD1 TRBV7-9 TGTGCCAGCAACCCGCAGGGGGCAACTAATGAAAAACTGTTTTTT CASNPQGATNEKLFF
TRBJ2-5 many TRBD2 TRBV20-1 TGCAGTGCTAGAGATGGGGGGGAGGGGGAGACCCAGTACTTC CSARDGGEGETQYF
TRBJ1-5 - - TRBV12-3/TRBV12-4 TGTGCCAGCAGTTCCCAACGTGATCAGCCCCAGCATTTT CASSSQRDQPQHF
TRBJ1-5 many - TRBV3-1 TGTGCCAGCAGCCAACGAGCCAATCAACCCCAGCATTTT CASSQRANQPQHF
TRBJ1-3 many - TRBV5-1 TGCGCCAGCAGCGGGCCCGACTCTGGAAACACCATATATTTT CASSGPDSGNTIYF
TRBJ2-2 many TRBD2 TRBV27 TGTGCCCGGATCACTAGCGGAGGCGGGGAGCTGTTTTTT CARITSGGGELFF
TRBJ2-5 many - TRBV5-4 TGTGCCAGCAGCTTGGCAGGGGCGACGGAGACCCAGTACTTC CASSLAGATETQYF
TRBJ2-7 many - TRBV6-5 TGTGCCAGCAGTTACGGTGTCGCGGGTCAGGGTTTTCGGAAGCAGTACTTC CASSYGVAGQGFRKQYF
TRBJ1-1 many TRBD1 TRBV7-2 TGTGCCAGCAGCACAACCGGGACAGGGGGTTCTTCGGCTTTCTTT CASSTTGTGGSSAFF
TRBJ2-3 many TRBD2 TRBV20-1 TGCAGTGCTAGGGAATTAGCGGGGGGGAAAGATACGCAGTATTTT CSARELAGGKDTQYF
TRBJ1-1 many - TRBV20-1 TGCAGTGCTATCAGGACAGAAGCTTTCTTT CSAIRTEAFF
TRBJ1-6 many TRBD1 TRBV12-3/TRBV12-4 TGTGCCAGCAGTCTAACAGGGGCGGATTCACCCCTCCACTTT CASSLTGADSPLHF
TRBJ2-3 many - TRBV4-3 TGCGCCAGCAGCCAAGGCCTAAACTCAGATACGCAGTATTTT CASSQGLNSDTQYF
TRBJ1-1 many - TRBV5-1 TGCGCCAGCAGCCGAGACGGGGGGCTGAGCACTGAAGCTTTCTTT CASSRDGGLSTEAFF
TRBJ1-2 many TRBD1 TRBV7-2 TGTGCCAGCAGCCCGCGGGACAGCCGTAACTATGGCTACACCTTC CASSPRDSRNYGYTF
TRBJ1-1 many TRBD1 TRBV5-1 TGCGCCAGCAGGATGGGACAGGGAGACACTGAAGCTTTCTTT CASRMGQGDTEAFF
TRBJ2-1 many TRBD1 TRBV5-1 TGCGCCAGCAGCCCGGGGTGGACAGGGACCTACAATGAGCAGTTCTTC CASSPGWTGTYNEQFF
TRBJ2-3 many - TRBV7-3 TGTGCCAGCAATCTTGGCCGTGGGGCGCAGTATTTT CASNLGRGAQYF
TRBJ2-3 few - TRBV4-2 TGTGCCAGCAGCCCAATCGATCCGGTCATATCAAACACAGATACGCAGTATTTT CASSPIDPVISNTDTQYF
TRBJ1-6 many TRBD1 TRBV27 TGTGCCAGCAGTTGGGACAGCTCCTATAATTCACCCCTCCACTTT CASSWDSSYNSPLHF
TRBJ1-2 many - TRBV7-2 TGTGCCAGCAGCTTAGGGCAGGGCGGAGGCTACACCTTC CASSLGQGGGYTF
TRBJ2-1 many - TRBV27 TGTGCCAGCAGCACCCCCGGTGGCTACAATGAGCAGTTCTTC CASSTPGGYNEQFF
TRBJ2-5 many TRBD2 TRBV25-1 TGTGCCAGCAGTGGACTAGCGGGGCAAGAGACCCAGTACTTC CASSGLAGQETQYF
TRBJ2-2 many - TRBV18 TGTGCCAGCTCACCAATTCCACTACCCAACACCGGGGAGCTGTTTTTT CASSPIPLPNTGELFF
TRBJ1-1 few TRBD1 TRBV7-9 TGTGCCAGCAGCATCTCCCACGGGACAGGAGTTCCTTTCTTT CASSISHGTGVPFF
TRBJ2-3 many TRBD2 TRBV9 TGTGCCAGCAGCGCCGGGACTAGTCCCCCAGATACGCAGTATTTT CASSAGTSPPDTQYF
TRBJ2-1 many - TRBV4-2 TGTGCCAGCAGCCAAGACCGGACCTCTACCCCGCGCGATGAGCAGTTCTTC CASSQDRTSTPRDEQFF
TRBJ1-6 many TRBD1 TRBV7-3 TGTGCCAGCAGCCCCTCGACAGGGACCGGCTCACCCCTCCACTTT CASSPSTGTGSPLHF
TRBJ1-6 many - TRBV10-3 TGTGCCATCACCACGGACCCGAGGGATTCACCCCTCCACTTT CAITTDPRDSPLHF
TRBJ2-1 many - TRBV5-4 TGTGCCAGCAGCTTGAGGGAAGAGCAGTTCTTC CASSLREEQFF
TRBJ1-2 many TRBD1 TRBV28 TGTGCCAGCAACGAAGGGAAATGGGGCAGGGGGAACTATGGCTACACCTTC CASNEGKWGRGNYGYTF
TRBJ1-5 many - TRBV4-3 TGCGCCAGCAGCCAAGATCAGGAGGGAAAGCCCCAGCATTTT CASSQDQEGKPQHF
TRBJ1-4 many - TRBV7-9 TGTGCCAGCAGCTTAGGTGTTTCAACTAATGAAAAACTGTTTTTT CASSLGVSTNEKLFF
TRBJ1-2 medium-sized - TRBV6-5 TGTGCCAGCAGTTACTCGACTGGGACATCGGGTGGCTACACCTTC CASSYSTGTSGGYTF
TRBJ2-3 - - TRBV5-4 TGTGCCAGCAGCTCGGACACGATGTGGGATACGCAGTATTTT CASSSDTMWDTQYF
TRBJ2-7 many TRBD1 TRBV6-2/TRBV6-3 TGTGCCAGCAGTTACCAGGGGGAGAGCTCCTACGAGCAGTACTTC CASSYQGESSYEQYF
TRBJ1-1 many - TRBV6-2/TRBV6-3 TGTGCCAGCAGACCTGGCGGGACATCGAACACTGAAGCTTTCTTT CASRPGGTSNTEAFF
TRBJ2-3 medium-sized - TRBV5-1 TGCGCCAGCAGCTTGGAGGGGCAAAGCGCAGATACGCAGTATTTT CASSLEGQSADTQYF
TRBJ1-5 many - TRBV19 TGTGCCAGTGCACAGGTGGTGGATCAGCCCCAGCATTTT CASAQVVDQPQHF
TRBJ1-5 many - TRBV7-2 TGTGCCAGCAGCTTAGGGGTGGGTCCCTGGTCAGGTCAGCCCCAGCATTTT CASSLGVGPWSGQPQHF
TRBJ1-5 many - TRBV12-3/TRBV12-4 TGTGCCAGCAGTGTCCTGGGGCAGGGGAATCAACAGCCCCAGCATTTT CASSVLGQGNQQPQHF
TRBJ2-5 many - TRBV12-5 TGTGCTAGTGGTCCCAATTCCGGCGGGTTGGAGACCCAGTACTTC CASGPNSGGLETQYF
TRBJ2-7 many TRBD1 TRBV30 TGTGCCTGGGACCCGGGACAGGGGTACTACGAGCAGTACTTC CAWDPGQGYYEQYF
TRBJ2-1 many TRBD2 TRBV5-1 TGCGCCAGCAAGGGCCGGACTAGCACCTACAATGAGCAGTTCTTC CASKGRTSTYNEQFF